Sequencing of this T cell receptor beta chain was carried out in a study of T cell changes during pregnancy in multiple sclerosis (dated by TCRdb to about 2019). Regarding the study in general: The study examined how the T cell repertoire changed over the course of pregnancy in women with multiple sclerosis.

A remark on this clone: Its recognized antigen is unknown. There are no base qualities to consult, and no much larger clone falls within one base.

The method behind the library was the immunoSEQ multiplex PCR assay. This is the immuneACCESS table as TCRdb keeps it, with only in-frame sequences that have V and J called. A part of the clones is gone; compared with another copy, unresolved V genes explain less than half, and the rest is unexplained. This sample is represented by about 44,000 clones; around 92% of them were singletons. The top ten clones comprise 1% to 1.5% of the sample. Sequenced input: peripheral blood. The source is a female donor with multiple sclerosis, enrolled in a pregnancy study.

The DNA is as follows: TGTGCCAGCAGCTCAAGACCCGGGGGGCTAGGAACTGAAGCTTTCTTT. Its protein is CASSSRPGGLGTEAFF. Recombination joined TRBV7-2 with TRBJ1-1, and TRBD1 may be the D gene, going by 6 matching bases. CDR1 and CDR2 are read off the germline V gene as SGHTA and FQGNSA. V lost 4 bases and J lost 5 bases; the stretch between them is 20 bases long. Measured from the cysteine to the phenylalanine, the CDR3 is 16 residues long. Only CDR3 DNA is held: 48 bases, read in frame from base 1.